These T cell receptor beta chains were read from a single sample in a study of cytomegalovirus exposure and HLA in healthy donors. Generated by immunoSEQ multiplex PCR, the TCRdb table keeps only in-frame clones and is missing some. The sample has tens of thousands of clones, roughly 94% seen once. Sequences were obtained from PBMCs. These receptors were taken from a young woman in good health and CMV-seropositive. Both conserved end residues are part of each CDR3. A D gene is named only where the DNA matches it firmly. The size field is filled for only some rows; it gives once, few, many or a size class.

abundance: -; j_gene: TRBJ2-7; d_gene: -; v_gene: TRBV25-1; CDR3aa: CASSALGGGSSYEQYF; CDR3nt: TGTGCCAGCAGTGCCCTAGGGGGGGGTTCCTCCTACGAGCAGTACTTC
abundance: -; j_gene: TRBJ1-1; d_gene: -; v_gene: TRBV7-2; CDR3aa: CASSLVYINTEAFF; CDR3nt: TGTGCCAGCAGCTTAGTGTATATAAACACTGAAGCTTTCTTT
abundance: -; j_gene: TRBJ2-5; d_gene: TRBD2; v_gene: TRBV5-1; CDR3aa: CASSNSGVQETQYF; CDR3nt: TGCGCCAGCAGCAATAGCGGGGTCCAAGAGACCCAGTACTTC
abundance: -; j_gene: TRBJ2-7; d_gene: -; v_gene: TRBV5-4; CDR3aa: CASSLPPGEVTYEQYF; CDR3nt: TGTGCCAGCAGCTTGCCCCCGGGGGAAGTCACCTACGAGCAGTACTTC
abundance: once; j_gene: TRBJ2-1; d_gene: -; v_gene: TRBV5-1; CDR3aa: CASSLGHASSYNEQFF; CDR3nt: TGCGCCAGCAGCTTGGGCCACGCGAGCTCCTACAATGAGCAGTTCTTC
abundance: -; j_gene: TRBJ2-1; d_gene: TRBD2; v_gene: TRBV18; CDR3aa: CASSPPVAGNDEQFF; CDR3nt: TGTGCCAGCTCACCACCTGTAGCGGGAAATGATGAGCAGTTCTTC
abundance: once; j_gene: TRBJ2-7; d_gene: -; v_gene: TRBV28; CDR3aa: CASSLWGTPHPRRYEQYF; CDR3nt: TGTGCCAGCAGTTTATGGGGGACACCTCACCCTCGCCGCTACGAGCAGTACTTC
abundance: -; j_gene: TRBJ2-3; d_gene: -; v_gene: TRBV19; CDR3aa: CASSIVQSTDTQYF; CDR3nt: TGTGCCAGTAGTATAGTCCAGAGCACAGATACGCAGTATTTT
abundance: -; j_gene: TRBJ2-1; d_gene: TRBD2; v_gene: TRBV9; CDR3aa: CASSVATSGSTDEQFF; CDR3nt: TGTGCCAGCAGCGTAGCAACTAGCGGGAGTACCGATGAGCAGTTCTTC
abundance: -; j_gene: TRBJ2-1; d_gene: TRBD1; v_gene: TRBV5-6; CDR3aa: CASSRRGRAYNEQFF; CDR3nt: TGTGCCAGCAGCCGCAGGGGGCGAGCCTACAATGAGCAGTTCTTC
abundance: -; j_gene: TRBJ2-5; d_gene: TRBD1; v_gene: TRBV5-8; CDR3aa: CASSPADRGRETQYF; CDR3nt: TGTGCCAGCAGCCCCGCGGACAGGGGGCGAGAGACCCAGTACTTC
abundance: -; j_gene: TRBJ1-2; d_gene: -; v_gene: TRBV9; CDR3aa: CASSAIKSLSGAYGYTF; CDR3nt: TGTGCCAGCAGCGCGATAAAATCGTTGTCAGGGGCCTATGGCTACACCTTC
abundance: -; j_gene: TRBJ1-3; d_gene: -; v_gene: TRBV4-1; CDR3aa: CASSQGGAYRAASRNTIYF; CDR3nt: TGCGCCAGCAGCCAAGGTGGGGCCTACAGGGCCGCTTCCCGAAACACCATATATTTT
abundance: -; j_gene: TRBJ2-1; d_gene: -; v_gene: TRBV18; CDR3aa: CASSPRQSPYNEQFF; CDR3nt: TGTGCCAGCTCACCTCGACAGAGCCCCTACAATGAGCAGTTCTTC
abundance: -; j_gene: TRBJ2-3; d_gene: TRBD2; v_gene: TRBV7-6; CDR3aa: CASSNSGGYTDTQYF; CDR3nt: TGTGCCAGCAGCAATAGCGGGGGGTACACAGATACGCAGTATTTT
abundance: -; j_gene: TRBJ2-5; d_gene: -; v_gene: TRBV27; CDR3aa: CASSQGRVLQETQYF; CDR3nt: TGTGCCAGCAGCCAGGGCAGGGTACTCCAAGAGACCCAGTACTTC
abundance: -; j_gene: TRBJ2-1; d_gene: TRBD2; v_gene: TRBV10-3; CDR3aa: CAITRGLAGVSEQFF; CDR3nt: TGTGCCATCACCCGGGGTCTAGCGGGAGTCAGTGAGCAGTTCTTC
abundance: -; j_gene: TRBJ2-2; d_gene: TRBD2; v_gene: TRBV9; CDR3aa: CASSAGLAGAGELFF; CDR3nt: TGTGCCAGCAGCGCGGGACTAGCGGGGGCGGGGGAGCTGTTTTTT
abundance: -; j_gene: TRBJ2-5; d_gene: -; v_gene: TRBV5-1; CDR3aa: CASSLGQVPQETQYF; CDR3nt: TGCGCCAGCAGCTTGGGACAGGTGCCTCAAGAGACCCAGTACTTC
abundance: -; j_gene: TRBJ2-6; d_gene: TRBD1; v_gene: TRBV18; CDR3aa: CASSPRDRAGANVLTF; CDR3nt: TGTGCCAGCTCACCCAGGGACAGGGCTGGGGCCAACGTCCTGACTTTC
abundance: -; j_gene: TRBJ2-5; d_gene: -; v_gene: TRBV30; CDR3aa: CAWSAGAGETQYF; CDR3nt: TGTGCCTGGAGTGCGGGAGCCGGGGAGACCCAGTACTTC
abundance: once; j_gene: TRBJ2-1; d_gene: TRBD2; v_gene: TRBV30; CDR3aa: CAWSAGLAGVNEQFF; CDR3nt: TGTGCCTGGAGTGCAGGACTAGCGGGAGTCAATGAGCAGTTCTTC
abundance: -; j_gene: TRBJ2-6; d_gene: TRBD1; v_gene: TRBV7-7; CDR3aa: CASSYKGQGTSGANVLTF; CDR3nt: TGTGCCAGCAGCTATAAGGGACAGGGGACCTCTGGGGCCAACGTCCTGACTTTC
abundance: -; j_gene: TRBJ2-7; d_gene: TRBD1; v_gene: TRBV7-2; CDR3aa: CASSLEGQRLVRQYF; CDR3nt: TGTGCCAGCAGCTTAGAGGGACAGAGATTAGTACGGCAGTACTTC
abundance: -; j_gene: TRBJ2-2; d_gene: -; v_gene: TRBV12-5; CDR3aa: CASGLQGNTGELFF; CDR3nt: TGTGCTAGTGGTCTACAGGGTAACACCGGGGAGCTGTTTTTT
abundance: -; j_gene: TRBJ2-3; d_gene: TRBD1; v_gene: TRBV28; CDR3aa: CASSRSDRGFADTQYF; CDR3nt: TGTGCCAGCAGTCGCTCGGACAGGGGGTTCGCAGATACGCAGTATTTT
abundance: -; j_gene: TRBJ1-1; d_gene: -; v_gene: TRBV7-2; CDR3aa: CASSLGGGPNTEAFF; CDR3nt: TGTGCCAGCAGCTTAGGTGGGGGCCCGAACACTGAAGCTTTCTTT
abundance: once; j_gene: TRBJ2-1; d_gene: TRBD2; v_gene: TRBV2; CDR3aa: CASSDGRSPNEQFF; CDR3nt: TGTGCCAGCAGTGACGGGAGGTCCCCTAATGAGCAGTTCTTC
abundance: -; j_gene: TRBJ1-6; d_gene: -; v_gene: TRBV5-6; CDR3aa: CASSLGVDSGSPLHF; CDR3nt: TGTGCCAGCAGCCTGGGGGTGGACAGCGGTTCACCCCTCCACTTT
abundance: -; j_gene: TRBJ1-1; d_gene: -; v_gene: TRBV5-1; CDR3aa: CASSFEGRGTEAFF; CDR3nt: TGCGCCAGCAGCTTCGAAGGGCGGGGAACTGAAGCTTTCTTT
abundance: -; j_gene: TRBJ2-7; d_gene: TRBD1; v_gene: TRBV29-1; CDR3aa: CSVQVDRAYEQYF; CDR3nt: TGCAGCGTTCAGGTTGACAGGGCATACGAGCAGTACTTC
abundance: -; j_gene: TRBJ2-5; d_gene: TRBD1; v_gene: TRBV5-1; CDR3aa: CASSLRLGQGRKETQYF; CDR3nt: TGCGCCAGCAGCTTGCGGCTCGGACAGGGCCGTAAAGAGACCCAGTACTTC
abundance: once; j_gene: TRBJ1-3; d_gene: TRBD1; v_gene: TRBV6-5; CDR3aa: CASSFGDSRNTIYF; CDR3nt: TGTGCCAGCAGTTTTGGGGACAGCAGAAACACCATATATTTT
abundance: -; j_gene: TRBJ2-7; d_gene: TRBD2; v_gene: TRBV18; CDR3aa: CASSTSGGLYEQYF; CDR3nt: TGTGCCAGCTCAACTAGCGGGGGTCTCTACGAGCAGTACTTC
abundance: -; j_gene: TRBJ2-3; d_gene: TRBD2; v_gene: TRBV27; CDR3aa: CASSLYRGTSGGITDTQYF; CDR3nt: TGTGCCAGCAGTTTATACAGGGGGACTAGCGGGGGTATCACAGATACGCAGTATTTT
abundance: -; j_gene: TRBJ2-7; d_gene: TRBD1; v_gene: TRBV29-1; CDR3aa: CSVSFARQGAYEQYF; CDR3nt: TGCAGCGTTAGTTTCGCCCGACAGGGTGCCTACGAGCAGTACTTC
abundance: -; j_gene: TRBJ2-3; d_gene: TRBD2; v_gene: TRBV28; CDR3aa: CASSPSGSTDTQYF; CDR3nt: TGTGCCAGCAGCCCTAGCGGGTCCACAGATACGCAGTATTTT
abundance: -; j_gene: TRBJ2-7; d_gene: TRBD1; v_gene: TRBV4-1; CDR3aa: CASSQSGTDRGLYEQYF; CDR3nt: TGCGCCAGCAGCCAAAGCGGAACGGACAGGGGGCTGTACGAGCAGTACTTC
abundance: -; j_gene: TRBJ1-2; d_gene: -; v_gene: TRBV21-1; CDR3aa: CASVRQEPNYGYTF; CDR3nt: TGTGCCAGCGTCCGACAGGAGCCTAACTATGGCTACACCTTC
abundance: -; j_gene: TRBJ2-7; d_gene: -; v_gene: TRBV7-3; CDR3aa: CASSLDGNYEQYF; CDR3nt: TGTGCCAGCAGTCTCGACGGGAATTACGAGCAGTACTTC
abundance: -; j_gene: TRBJ1-2; d_gene: TRBD1; v_gene: TRBV14; CDR3aa: CASSQTGGWGYGYTF; CDR3nt: TGTGCCAGCAGCCAAACAGGGGGCTGGGGCTATGGCTACACCTTC
abundance: -; j_gene: TRBJ2-1; d_gene: TRBD2; v_gene: TRBV4-2; CDR3aa: CASSQDWAGGHDNEQFF; CDR3nt: TGTGCCAGCAGCCAAGATTGGGCGGGAGGCCACGACAATGAGCAGTTCTTC
abundance: -; j_gene: TRBJ2-1; d_gene: -; v_gene: TRBV18; CDR3aa: CASSPPGYNEQFF; CDR3nt: TGTGCCAGCTCACCCCCCGGCTACAATGAGCAGTTCTTC